One and the same sample provided the 4 T cell receptor beta chains below, sequenced in a study of response to subunit inactivated influenza vaccine. In TCRdb, the RT-PCR reads were re-called with MiXCR into one record per CDR3 protein. Among roughly 700,000 distinct CDR3 sequences listed, about 15% were seen once. The sequencing used PBMCs from blood, collected 14 days before vaccination. These receptors were collected from a man aged 50 to 60 who received an inactivated influenza vaccine.

V and J are TRBV28 and TRBJ2-7, with 10 bases matching TRBD1. Unmatched junction bases numbered 10, after V lost 6 bases and J lost 5 bases. The CDR3 length is 15 residues. CDR1 is MDHEN and CDR2 is SYDVKM in the germline V gene. This chain's CDR3 is CASSPPGTGVHEQYF. The CDR3 bases are TGTGCCAGCAGCCCCCCCGGGACAGGGGTCCACGAGCAGTACTTC.

This clonotype showed up many times. The rearrangement joins TRBV5-1 to TRBJ2-7; D may match TRBD1 or TRBD2 (6 bases each). V shed 0 bases and J shed 4 bases, with 14 bases lying between them. Germline V gene data show CDR1 as SGHRS and CDR2 as YFSETQ. CDR3 length equals 15 residues. The CDR3, as DNA: TGCGCCAGCAGCTTGGGCGGGACAAGGCTATACGAGCAGTACTTC. Translating it yields CASSLGGTRLYEQYF.

V gene TRBV3-1 combines with J gene TRBJ1-6; 7 bases map to TRBD1. V was pared by 4 bases and J by 10 bases, with 7 bases of the junction left unmatched. The germline V gene encodes CDR1 LGHDT and CDR2 YNNKEL (reference sequence). This CDR3 comprises 14 residues. CDR3 loop: CASSLTGEGSPLHF. The CDR3, as DNA: TGTGCCAGCAGCCTTACAGGGGAAGGATCACCCCTCCACTTT. The complete variable domain, with remaining parts taken from reference TRBV3-1 and TRBJ1-6, reads DTAVSQTPKYLVTQMGNDKSIKCEQNLGHDTMYWYKQDSKKFLKIMFSYNNKELIINETVPNRFSPKSPDKAHLNLHINSLELGDSAVYFCASSLTGEGSPLHFGNGTRLTVT.

V is TRBV20-1 and J is TRBJ2-1; 7 bases are shared with TRBD2. The germline V gene has CDR1 DFQATT and CDR2 SNEGSKA (reference sequence). CDR3 length: 16 amino acids. V was pared by 6 bases and J by 0 bases, with 11 bases of the junction left unmatched. CDR3 bases: TGCAGTGCAACTCCTAGCGGTACCAGCTCCTACAATGAGCAGTTCTTC. Encoded protein: CSATPSGTSSYNEQFF.